This T cell receptor (beta chain) was sequenced for a study of cytomegalovirus exposure and HLA in healthy donors. Vbeta (60) and Jbeta (13) primers were used in the PCR. The repertoire was sequenced with immunoSEQ multiplex PCR; TCRdb's copy has only in-frame clones and lacks some. The profile shows over 100,000 clones, approximately 82% of them singletons. From germline, CDR1 is SGHAT and CDR2 FQNNGV. The CDR3 runs to 16 residues. V shed 2 bases and J 5 bases; nucleotides not matched to a gene: 7. On this clone: Antigen specificity is unknown.

Study findings and constraints: Donors belonging to an Asian-associated ancestry cluster reportedly showed fewer N-insertions in productive TCRs than the approximately 640-donor mean, according to what a later analysis found. For most TCR beta V segments, an earlier analysis put the productive rate at about 87% or about 30% of the time.

Sequencing input: PBMCs. This receptor was taken from a female donor in good health and CMV-seronegative. This sequence joins TRBV11-2 and TRBJ2-5, with 11 bases fitting TRBD2. As DNA, the CDR3 is TGTGCCAGCAGCTTACTAGCGGGAGGCCCCATGGAGACCCAGTACTTC. The encoded protein is CASSLLAGGPMETQYF. The full variable domain, in which reference TRBV11-2 and TRBJ2-5 provide the parts outside the CDR3, is EAGVAQSPRYKIIEKRQSVAFWCNPISGHATLYWYQQILGQGPKLLIQFQNNGVVDDSQLPKDRFSAERLKGVDSTLKIQPAKLEDSAVYLCASSLLAGGPMETQYFGPGTRLLVL.